Following are 18 T cell receptor beta chains from one sample sequenced in a study of blood T cell repertoires in COVID-19. Sequencing was performed with immunoSEQ multiplex PCR; in TCRdb, only in-frame clones are kept and a portion is missing. The data hold 300,000 or so clones, with around 90% observed a single time. The source material was PBMCs or T cells enriched from blood (not recorded which). Receptors were obtained from a man in his 60s who had recovered from COVID-19.

The V gene is TRBV11-2, the J gene TRBJ1-6; no reliable D call. Deletions cut 0 bases from V and 4 bases from J, with 7 bases between. The CDR3 runs 15 residues. The germline CDR1 and CDR2 sequences are SGHAT and FQNNGV. CDR3 in amino acids: CASSLEAGYNSPLHF. As DNA, the CDR3 is TGTGCCAGCAGCTTAGAAGCCGGTTATAATTCACCCCTCCACTTT.

The chain joins TRBV7-9 to TRBJ1-1, with 10 positions matching TRBD1. The CDR3 length is 15 residues. Germline loops: CDR1 SEHNR, CDR2 FQNEAQ (reference sequence). After removal of 9 bases from V and 2 bases from J, the junction contained 9 bases not matched to a gene. CDR3 sequence reads: CASRQGAMINTEAFF. CDR3 nucleotides: TGTGCCAGTCGACAGGGGGCAATGATTAACACTGAAGCTTTCTTT. The entire variable domain, with the rest obtained from reference TRBV7-9 and TRBJ1-1, is as follows: DTGVSQNPRHKITKRGQNVTFRCDPISEHNRLYWYRQTLGQGPEFLTYFQNEAQLEKSRLLSDRFSAERPKGSFSTLEIQRTEQGDSAMYLCASRQGAMINTEAFFGQGTRLTVV.

The J gene is TRBJ2-3, the V gene TRBV4-1; D is perhaps TRBD2 (7 bases). The CDR3 length is 17 residues. Germline lookup yields CDR1 MGHRA and CDR2 YSYEKL. V was clipped by 0 bases and J by 4 bases, with 17 bases between them. The DNA for the CDR3 is TGCGCCAGCAGCCAAGAGAGGAGAGGGGGGGGTCCAGATACGCAGTATTTT. Protein sequence: CASSQERRGGGPDTQYF.

The rearrangement links TRBV7-9 to TRBJ2-2; TRBD2 agrees at 7 bases. The germline CDR1 and CDR2 sequences are SEHNR and FQNEAQ (reference sequence). V was pared by 4 bases and J by 2 bases, with 7 bases of the junction left unmatched. The CDR3 extends over 16 amino acids. CDR3: CASSSVRGDNTGELFF. CDR3 sequence (DNA): TGTGCCAGCAGCTCCGTCCGGGGGGATAACACCGGGGAGCTGTTTTTT.

V usage is TRBV28 and J usage is TRBJ2-7; TRBD2 aligns across 12 bases. CDR3 size: 19 residues. Unmatched junction bases numbered 15, after V lost 2 bases and J lost 4 bases. Germline V gene lookup returns CDR1 MDHEN and CDR2 SYDVKM. The CDR3 DNA reads TGTGCCAGCAGTTTAATAACGCGGGCTAGCGGGAGGGCCCTATACGAGCAGTACTTC. It encodes CASSLITRASGRALYEQYF.

The rearrangement joins TRBV5-1 to TRBJ1-2, with D possibly TRBD1 on 5 matching bases. The germline V gene has CDR1 SGHRS and CDR2 YFSETQ. Trimming shortened V by 4 bases and J by 3 bases, and 25 bases separated the two germline ends. This CDR3 contains 18 residues. CDR3 loop: CASSRTPGTTIGDYGYTF. CDR3 in DNA: TGCGCCAGCAGCAGAACCCCTGGGACTACTATTGGGGACTATGGCTACACCTTC.

The chain couples TRBV3-1 (or the pseudogene TRBV3-2) to TRBJ1-6; TRBD1 matches at 7 bases. Germline V gene lookup returns CDR1 LGHDT and CDR2 YNNKEL (reference sequence). The CDR3 has 16 amino acids. Trimming at V came to 2 bases and at J to 7 bases, leaving 8 bases not matched to a gene. This chain's CDR3 is CASSQTGTARNSPLHF. The CDR3 DNA follows: TGTGCCAGCAGCCAAACGGGGACAGCCCGGAATTCACCCCTCCACTTT.

The J gene is TRBJ1-1, the V gene TRBV7-8; a possible D gene is TRBD1 (5 bases). Germline V gene sequence: CDR1 SGHVS, CDR2 FQNEAQ. The germline V and J ends were trimmed by 1 base and 1 base, with 7 bases remaining between them. The CDR3 has 14 amino acids. The CDR3 region is CASSLGGPNTEAFF. DNA of the CDR3: TGTGCCAGCAGCTTAGGGGGCCCGAACACTGAAGCTTTCTTT.

The chain couples TRBV9 to TRBJ1-1; 12 positions agree with TRBD1. The J segment lost 1 base and the V segment lost 4 bases, leaving 8 bases of the junction unmatched. CDR3 size: 17 residues. The V gene's germline CDR1 is SGDLS and CDR2 YYNGEE. CDR3 DNA: TGTGCCAGCAGCCCAGGGACAGGGGGCGCTTGGAACACTGAAGCTTTCTTT. Its protein product is CASSPGTGGAWNTEAFF.

This chain connects TRBV6-1 to TRBJ1-2; possible D gene TRBD1, 6 bases. The V end lost 2 bases, the J end lost 5 bases, and 18 bases lay between the germline ends. Germline assignment: CDR1 MNHNS and CDR2 SASEGT. The CDR3 spans 16 residues. The CDR3 nucleotides are TGTGCCAGCAGTGAATATTTGATGGACAGTCGGTATGGCTACACCTTC. Its protein product is CASSEYLMDSRYGYTF.

V is TRBV4-1 and J is TRBJ2-2; 7 nucleotides line up with TRBD1. Germline lookup yields CDR1 MGHRA and CDR2 YSYEKL. This CDR3 region has 15 residues. Trimming removed 5 bases from V and 0 bases from J; junction bases left unmatched: 3. The CDR3 DNA follows: TGCGCCAGCAGCAGGGGACAGACGAACACCGGGGAGCTGTTTTTT. Amino acid sequence: CASSRGQTNTGELFF.

Turning to this clone: A much larger clonotype is one base distant, so this may be a read error. V gene TRBV11-2 combines with J gene TRBJ2-7; the match to TRBD1 covers 7 bases. The trim removed 3 bases at V and 1 base at J, leaving 0 bases unmatched. Germline V CDR1 and CDR2: SGHAT, FQNNGV. This CDR3 region has 13 residues. The DNA for the CDR3 is TGTGCCAGCAGCTTGGGACAGTCCTACGAGCAGTACTTC. This translates into CASSLGQSYEQYF.

This chain connects TRBV15 to TRBJ1-4, with D maybe TRBD1 (6 bases). The germline V gene has CDR1 LNHNV and CDR2 YYDKDF (reference sequence). Trimming removed 1 base at V and 3 bases at J, with 15 bases between. The CDR3 covers 17 residues. In DNA, the CDR3 is TGTGCCACCAGCAGAGTGGGTGGCGGGGGGCCTAATGAAAAACTGTTTTTT. It codes for CATSRVGGGGPNEKLFF.

The V gene is TRBV10-1, the J gene TRBJ1-3; TRBD1 agrees at 7 bases. V lost 9 bases and J lost 4; bases outside the gene matches: 3. The CDR3 is made up of 12 amino acids. From germline, CDR1 is WNHNN and CDR2 SYGVQD (reference sequence). This chain's CDR3 is CARGQIGNTIYF. The CDR3 DNA is TGCGCCAGGGGACAGATAGGAAACACCATATATTTT.

This chain connects TRBV5-4 to TRBJ1-2; the match to TRBD1 covers 9 bases. The J segment lost 7 bases and the V segment lost 7 bases, leaving 14 bases of the junction unmatched. The CDR3 consists of 15 residues. Germline V gene lookup returns CDR1 SGHNT and CDR2 YYREEE (reference sequence). Written as DNA, the CDR3 is TGTGCCAGCGCCCGACCCGGACAGGGGATTTTTGGCTACACCTTC. This gives the protein CASARPGQGIFGYTF. Full variable domain (missing parts from reference TRBV5-4 and TRBJ1-2): ETGVTQSPTHLIKTRGQQVTLRCSSQSGHNTVSWYQQALGQGPQFIFQYYREEENGRGNFPPRFSGLQFPNYSSELNVNALELDDSALYLCASARPGQGIFGYTFGSGTRLTVV.

The rearrangement uses TRBV11-2 and TRBJ2-5; D unresolved. Germline lookup yields CDR1 SGHAT and CDR2 FQNNGV. CDR3 length: 16 residues. Trimming stripped 5 bases from V and 0 bases from J, with 16 bases between. The CDR3 DNA sequence: TGTGCCAGCAGCCGAAGCTTGCTTCCGTACCAAGAGACCCAGTACTTC. Translation gives CASSRSLLPYQETQYF. Supplemented by reference TRBV11-2 and TRBJ2-5, the full variable domain reads EAGVAQSPRYKIIEKRQSVAFWCNPISGHATLYWYQQILGQGPKLLIQFQNNGVVDDSQLPKDRFSAERLKGVDSTLKIQPAKLEDSAVYLCASSRSLLPYQETQYFGPGTRLLVL.

CDR3 nucleotide sequence: TGTGCCAGCAGTTTAGGGAGAGACGGCACTGAAGCTTTCTTT. This translates into CASSLGRDGTEAFF. The rearrangement uses TRBV27 and TRBJ1-1; unclear D gene. CDR1 MNHEY and CDR2 SMNVEV come from the germline V gene (reference sequence). The CDR3 extends over 14 amino acids. V lost 2 bases and J 4 bases, leaving 11 bases between the germline ends.

The chain carries TRBV6-2 or TRBV6-3 and TRBJ1-5; TRBD1 might be the D (6 bases). Trimming cost V 3 bases and J 8 bases, with 14 bases left between them. The germline V gene has CDR1 MNHEY and CDR2 SVGEGT. The CDR3 sequence is 14 residues long. DNA of the CDR3: TGTGCCAGCAGTTATCGGGGGGGACATGAGCCCCAGCATTTT. Its protein product is CASSYRGGHEPQHF.